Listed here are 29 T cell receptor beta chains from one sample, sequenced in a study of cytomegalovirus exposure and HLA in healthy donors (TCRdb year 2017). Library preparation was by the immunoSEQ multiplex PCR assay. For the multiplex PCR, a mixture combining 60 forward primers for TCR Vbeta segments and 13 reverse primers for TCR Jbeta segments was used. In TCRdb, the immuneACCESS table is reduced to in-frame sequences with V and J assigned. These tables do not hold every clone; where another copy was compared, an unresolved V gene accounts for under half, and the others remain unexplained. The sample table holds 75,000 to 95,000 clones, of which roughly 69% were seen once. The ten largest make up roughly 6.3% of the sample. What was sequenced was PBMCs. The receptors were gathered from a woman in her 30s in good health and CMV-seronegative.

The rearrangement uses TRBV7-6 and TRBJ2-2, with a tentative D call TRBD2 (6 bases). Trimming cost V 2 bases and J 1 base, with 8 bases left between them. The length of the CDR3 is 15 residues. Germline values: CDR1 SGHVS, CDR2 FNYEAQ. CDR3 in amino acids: CASSLKAGNTGELFF. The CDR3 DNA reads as TGTGCCAGCAGCTTAAAAGCGGGGAACACCGGGGAGCTGTTTTTT.

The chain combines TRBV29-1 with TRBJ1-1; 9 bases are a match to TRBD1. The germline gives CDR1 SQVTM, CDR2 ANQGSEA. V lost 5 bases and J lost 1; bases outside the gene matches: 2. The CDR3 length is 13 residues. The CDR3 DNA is TGCAGCGTTCAGGGACAGGGGAACACTGAAGCTTTCTTT. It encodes CSVQGQGNTEAFF.

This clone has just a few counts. CDR3 in amino acids: CASSSSWGRAAYNEQFF. The CDR3 DNA reads TGTGCCAGCAGCTCAAGTTGGGGGAGGGCGGCCTACAATGAGCAGTTCTTC. This chain links TRBV7-9 with TRBJ2-1, with 7 bases aligning to TRBD2. The V and J ends lost 4 bases and 2 bases, in that order; junction bases with no gene match: 11. CDR1 and CDR2 from the germline V gene are SEHNR and FQNEAQ (reference sequence). This CDR3 spans 17 amino acids.

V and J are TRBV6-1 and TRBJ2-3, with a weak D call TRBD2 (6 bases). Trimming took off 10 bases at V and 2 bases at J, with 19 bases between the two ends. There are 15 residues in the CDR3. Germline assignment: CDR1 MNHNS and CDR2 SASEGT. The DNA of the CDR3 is TGTGCCACCGGCTTTAGGGACTCCTACACAGATACGCAGTATTTT. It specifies CATGFRDSYTDTQYF.

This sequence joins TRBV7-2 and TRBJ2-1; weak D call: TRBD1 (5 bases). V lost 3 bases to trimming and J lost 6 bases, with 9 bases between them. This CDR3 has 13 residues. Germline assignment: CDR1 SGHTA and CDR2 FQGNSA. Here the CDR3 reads CASSFKGSNEQFF. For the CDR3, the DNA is TGTGCCAGCAGCTTTAAGGGGTCCAATGAGCAGTTCTTC.

This chain's CDR3 is CASSAGRAKAFF. DNA of the CDR3: TGCGCCAGCAGTGCCGGCAGGGCAAAAGCTTTCTTT. The chain joins TRBV10-1 to TRBJ1-1, with TRBD1 as a possible D gene (5 bases). This CDR3 has 12 residues. Germline loops: CDR1 WNHNN, CDR2 SYGVQD (reference sequence). Between the trimmed V and J ends, which lost 4 bases and 9 bases, there was a span of 12 bases.

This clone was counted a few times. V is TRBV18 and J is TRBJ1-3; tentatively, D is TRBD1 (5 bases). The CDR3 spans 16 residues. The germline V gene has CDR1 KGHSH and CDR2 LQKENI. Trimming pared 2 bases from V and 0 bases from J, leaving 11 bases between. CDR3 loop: CASSPIGRDSGNTIYF. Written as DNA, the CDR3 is TGTGCCAGCTCACCAATCGGCAGGGACTCTGGAAACACCATATATTTT.

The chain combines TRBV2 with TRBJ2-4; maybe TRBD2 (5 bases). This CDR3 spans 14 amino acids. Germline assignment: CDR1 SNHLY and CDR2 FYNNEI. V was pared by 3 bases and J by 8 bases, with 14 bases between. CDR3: CASSDFEGLYIQYF. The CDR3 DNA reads TGTGCCAGCAGTGATTTCGAGGGATTGTACATTCAGTACTTC.

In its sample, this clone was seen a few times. In DNA, the CDR3 is TGTGCCAGCAATGACAGGGCAAATGAAAAACTGTTTTTT. It encodes CASNDRANEKLFF. The gene calls are TRBV2 and TRBJ1-4, with 7 bases matching TRBD1. This CDR3 is built from 13 residues. Per germline, CDR1 SNHLY and CDR2 FYNNEI. The V and J ends lost 7 bases and 5 bases, in that order; junction bases with no gene match: 4.

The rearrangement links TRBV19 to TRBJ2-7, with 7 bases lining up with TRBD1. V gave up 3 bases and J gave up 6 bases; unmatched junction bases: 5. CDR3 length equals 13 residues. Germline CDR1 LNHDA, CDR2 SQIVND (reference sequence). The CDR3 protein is CASSIPTGREQYF. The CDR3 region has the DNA TGTGCCAGTAGTATCCCGACAGGGCGCGAGCAGTACTTC.

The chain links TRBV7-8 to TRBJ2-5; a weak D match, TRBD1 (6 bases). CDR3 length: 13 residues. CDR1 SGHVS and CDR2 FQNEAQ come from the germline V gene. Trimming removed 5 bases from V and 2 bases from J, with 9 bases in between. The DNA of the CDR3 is TGTGCCAGCAGCCCAACAGGGCAAGAGACCCAGTACTTC. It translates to CASSPTGQETQYF.

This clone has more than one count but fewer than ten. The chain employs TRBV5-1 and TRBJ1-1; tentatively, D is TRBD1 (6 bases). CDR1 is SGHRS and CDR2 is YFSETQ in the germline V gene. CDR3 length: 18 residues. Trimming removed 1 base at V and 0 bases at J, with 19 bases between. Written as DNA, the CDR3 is TGCGCCAGCAGCTTGATGGGACAAGGGGCTCTGTTGAACACTGAAGCTTTCTTT. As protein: CASSLMGQGALLNTEAFF.

CDR3 in DNA: TGTGCCAGCGGGCCCGGCGAGCAGTACTTC. Translation gives CASGPGEQYF. The gene calls are TRBV6-6 and TRBJ2-7, with D unclear. The length of the CDR3 is 10 residues. V lost 8 bases, J lost 6 bases, and 8 bases lay in between. From germline, CDR1 is MNHNY and CDR2 SVGAGI (reference sequence).

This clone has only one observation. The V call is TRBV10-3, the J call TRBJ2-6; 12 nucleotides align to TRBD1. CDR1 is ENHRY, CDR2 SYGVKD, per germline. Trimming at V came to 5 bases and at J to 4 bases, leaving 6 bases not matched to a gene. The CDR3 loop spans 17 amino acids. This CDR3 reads CAISRGQGARGANVLTF. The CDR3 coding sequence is TGTGCCATCAGTAGGGGACAGGGGGCGCGAGGGGCCAACGTCCTGACTTTC.

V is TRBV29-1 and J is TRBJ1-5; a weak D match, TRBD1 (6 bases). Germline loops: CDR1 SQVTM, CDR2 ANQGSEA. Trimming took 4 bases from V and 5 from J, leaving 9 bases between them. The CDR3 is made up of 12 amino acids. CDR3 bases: TGCAGCGTTGGGGCAGGGGATCAGCCCCAGCATTTT. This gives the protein CSVGAGDQPQHF.

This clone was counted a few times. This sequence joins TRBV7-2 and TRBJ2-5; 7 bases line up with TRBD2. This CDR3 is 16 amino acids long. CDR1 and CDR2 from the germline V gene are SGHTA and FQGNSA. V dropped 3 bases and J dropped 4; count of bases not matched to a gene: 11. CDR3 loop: CASSFGGTARRETQYF. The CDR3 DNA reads TGTGCCAGCAGCTTCGGGGGGACCGCCCGGCGAGAGACCCAGTACTTC.

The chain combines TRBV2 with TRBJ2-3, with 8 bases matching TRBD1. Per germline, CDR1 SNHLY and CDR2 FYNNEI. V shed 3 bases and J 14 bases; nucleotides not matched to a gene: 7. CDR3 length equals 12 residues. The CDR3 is CASSDNRGDTYF. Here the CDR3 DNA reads TGTGCCAGCAGTGATAACAGGGGGGACACGTATTTT.

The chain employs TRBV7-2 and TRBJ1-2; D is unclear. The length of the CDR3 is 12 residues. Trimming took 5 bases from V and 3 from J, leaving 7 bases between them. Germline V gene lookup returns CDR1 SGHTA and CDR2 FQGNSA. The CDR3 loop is CASSLPYYGYTF. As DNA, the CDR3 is TGTGCCAGCAGCCTACCCTACTATGGCTACACCTTC.

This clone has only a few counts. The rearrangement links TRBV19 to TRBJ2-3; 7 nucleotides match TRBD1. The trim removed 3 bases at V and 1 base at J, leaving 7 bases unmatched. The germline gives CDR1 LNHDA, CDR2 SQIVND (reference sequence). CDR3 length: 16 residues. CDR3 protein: CASSMGTGVGTDTQYF. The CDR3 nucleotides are TGTGCCAGTAGTATGGGCACAGGGGTGGGCACAGATACGCAGTATTTT. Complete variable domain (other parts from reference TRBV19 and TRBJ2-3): DGGITQSPKYLFRKEGQNVTLSCEQNLNHDAMYWYRQDPGQGLRLIYYSQIVNDFQKGDIAEGYSVSREKKESFPLTVTSAQKNPTAFYLCASSMGTGVGTDTQYFGPGTRLTVL.

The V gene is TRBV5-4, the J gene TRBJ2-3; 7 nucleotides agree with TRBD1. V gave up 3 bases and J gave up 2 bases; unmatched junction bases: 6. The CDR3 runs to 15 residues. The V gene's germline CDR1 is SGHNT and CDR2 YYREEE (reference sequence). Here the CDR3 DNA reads TGTGCCAGCAGCTCCCCGGGACAGACCACAGATACGCAGTATTTT. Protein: CASSSPGQTTDTQYF.

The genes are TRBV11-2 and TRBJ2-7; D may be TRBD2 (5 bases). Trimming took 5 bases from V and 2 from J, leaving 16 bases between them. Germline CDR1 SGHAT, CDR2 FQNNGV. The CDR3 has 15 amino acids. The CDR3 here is CASSPPGFQAYEQYF. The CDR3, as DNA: TGTGCCAGCAGCCCCCCGGGGTTTCAGGCCTACGAGCAGTACTTC.

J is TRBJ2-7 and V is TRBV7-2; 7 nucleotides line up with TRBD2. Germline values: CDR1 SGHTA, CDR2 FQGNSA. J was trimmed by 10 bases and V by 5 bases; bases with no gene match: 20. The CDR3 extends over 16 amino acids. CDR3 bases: TGTGCCAGCAGCCGCGGCCAAGCGGGGCGGCCCCCTCCACAGTACTTC. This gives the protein CASSRGQAGRPPPQYF.

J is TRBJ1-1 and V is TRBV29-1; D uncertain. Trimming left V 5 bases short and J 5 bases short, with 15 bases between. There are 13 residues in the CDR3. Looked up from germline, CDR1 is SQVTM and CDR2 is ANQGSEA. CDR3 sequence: CSVPGRHGTEAFF. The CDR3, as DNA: TGCAGCGTTCCGGGGAGACATGGGACTGAAGCTTTCTTT. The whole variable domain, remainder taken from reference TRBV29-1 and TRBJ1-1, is SAVISQKPSRDICQRGTSLTIQCQVDSQVTMMFWYRQQPGQSLTLIATANQGSEATYESGFVIDKFPISRPNLTFSTLTVSNMSPEDSSIYLCSVPGRHGTEAFFGQGTRLTVV.

The chain's CDR3 is CASSQNSSSYEQYF. The CDR3 coding sequence is TGCGCCAGCAGTCAAAACAGCAGCTCCTACGAGCAGTACTTC. This rearrangement joins TRBV23-1 to TRBJ2-7; D ambiguous. Being an ORF, TRBV23-1 has a function that is uncertain. The CDR3 totals 14 residues. Trimming stripped 2 bases from V and 0 bases from J, with 8 bases between.

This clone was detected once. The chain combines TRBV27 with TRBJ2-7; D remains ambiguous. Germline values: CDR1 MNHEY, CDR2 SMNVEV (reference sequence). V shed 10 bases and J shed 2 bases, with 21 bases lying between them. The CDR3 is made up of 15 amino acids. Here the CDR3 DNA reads TGTGCCAACCGACCCGTACGGGTCCATACCTACGAGCAGTACTTC. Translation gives CANRPVRVHTYEQYF.

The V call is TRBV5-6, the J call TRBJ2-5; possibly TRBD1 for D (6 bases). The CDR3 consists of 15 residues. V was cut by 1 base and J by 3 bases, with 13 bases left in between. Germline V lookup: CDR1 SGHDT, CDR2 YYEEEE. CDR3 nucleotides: TGTGCCAGCAGCTTGCGACCTTACAGGGAAGAGACCCAGTACTTC. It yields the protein CASSLRPYREETQYF.

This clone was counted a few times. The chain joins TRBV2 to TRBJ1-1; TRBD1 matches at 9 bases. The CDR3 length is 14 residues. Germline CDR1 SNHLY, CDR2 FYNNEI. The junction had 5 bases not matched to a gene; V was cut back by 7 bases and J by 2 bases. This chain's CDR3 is CASIWGQGNTEAFF. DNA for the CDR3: TGTGCCAGCATCTGGGGACAGGGAAACACTGAAGCTTTCTTT. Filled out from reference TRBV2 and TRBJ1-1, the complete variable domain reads EPEVTQTPSHQVTQMGQEVILRCVPISNHLYFYWYRQILGQKVEFLVSFYNNEISEKSEIFDDQFSVERPDGSNFTLKIRSTKLEDSAMYFCASIWGQGNTEAFFGQGTRLTVV.

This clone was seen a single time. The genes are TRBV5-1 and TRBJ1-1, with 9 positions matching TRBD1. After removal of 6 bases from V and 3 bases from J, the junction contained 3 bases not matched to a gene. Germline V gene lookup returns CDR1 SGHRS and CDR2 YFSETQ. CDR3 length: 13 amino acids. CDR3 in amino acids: CASKQGADTEAFF. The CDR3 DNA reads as TGCGCCAGCAAACAGGGGGCTGACACTGAAGCTTTCTTT.

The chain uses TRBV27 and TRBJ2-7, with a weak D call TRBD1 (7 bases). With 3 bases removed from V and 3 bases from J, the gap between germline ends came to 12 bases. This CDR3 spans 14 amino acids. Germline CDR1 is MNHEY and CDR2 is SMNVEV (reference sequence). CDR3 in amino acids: CASSLQGGGYEQYF. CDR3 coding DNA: TGTGCCAGCAGTTTGCAGGGGGGTGGCTACGAGCAGTACTTC.